This T cell receptor (beta chain) was found in a study of T cell repertoires in cytomegalovirus infection. Across the whole study: As its CMV epitopes, the study selected recently identified HLA-C-restricted and well-studied HLA-B-restricted targets. Matching HLA type and CMV infection were both indicated by public TCR beta signatures.

General study points: The study found HLA-C-restricted CMV-specific TCR beta clonotypes dominating the ex vivo response.

Comment on this clonotype: Its target is not known.

TCRdb ran MiXCR on the reads and lists one entry per CDR3 protein. The data hold just under 500,000 distinct CDR3 sequences, with 30% to 40% observed a single time. The sample here was cultured PBMCs, taken from culture after CMV antigen stimulation. This receptor was obtained from a human donor in good health (CMV status not recorded). Some clones in this sample may be carry-over from other donors' samples.

This CDR3 is CASSLRRGTSTNEKLFF. In nucleotides, the CDR3 is TGTGCCAGCAGCTTACGCCGAGGAACTTCAACTAATGAAAAACTGTTTTTT. V usage is TRBV7-9 and J usage is TRBJ1-4; no firm D call. CDR1 is SEHNR and CDR2 is FQNEAQ in the germline V gene (reference sequence). With 2 bases removed from V and 0 bases from J, the gap between germline ends came to 13 bases. This CDR3 is 17 amino acids long.